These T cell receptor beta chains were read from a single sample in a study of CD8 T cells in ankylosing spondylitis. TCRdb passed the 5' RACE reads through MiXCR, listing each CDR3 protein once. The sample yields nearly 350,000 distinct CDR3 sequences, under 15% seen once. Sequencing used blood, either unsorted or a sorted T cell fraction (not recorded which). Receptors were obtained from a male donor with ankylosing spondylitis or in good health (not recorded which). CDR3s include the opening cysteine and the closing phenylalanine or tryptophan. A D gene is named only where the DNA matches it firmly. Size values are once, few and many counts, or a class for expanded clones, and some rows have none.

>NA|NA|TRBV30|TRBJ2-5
CAWSGGWETQYF
TGTGCCTGGAGTGGAGGATGGGAGACCCAGTACTTC
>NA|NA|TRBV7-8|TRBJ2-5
CASSQSRGETQYF
TGTGCCAGCAGCCAGTCGAGGGGGGAGACCCAGTACTTC
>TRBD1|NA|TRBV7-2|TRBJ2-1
CASSSDRAAEQFF
TGTGCCAGCAGCTCCGACAGGGCCGCTGAGCAGTTCTTC
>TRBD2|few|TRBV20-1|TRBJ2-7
CSVSSGNYEQYF
TGCAGTGTTTCTAGCGGGAACTACGAGCAGTACTTC
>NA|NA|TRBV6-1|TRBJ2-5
CASSERGSQETQYF
TGTGCCAGCAGTGAACGCGGCAGTCAAGAGACCCAGTACTTC
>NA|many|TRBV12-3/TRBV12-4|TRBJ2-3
CASTGWGGADTQYF
TGTGCCAGCACGGGCTGGGGCGGCGCAGATACGCAGTATTTT
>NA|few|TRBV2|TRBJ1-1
CASSALRDTEAFF
TGTGCCAGCAGTGCCCTAAGAGACACTGAAGCTTTCTTT
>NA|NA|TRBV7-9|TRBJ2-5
CASSAPGGQTQYF
TGTGCCAGCAGCGCCCCAGGGGGGCAGACCCAGTACTTC
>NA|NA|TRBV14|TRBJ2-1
CASSHPRGQQGRGSYNEQFF
TGTGCCAGCAGCCACCCCCGGGGGCAACAGGGTAGGGGCTCCTACAATGAGCAGTTCTTC
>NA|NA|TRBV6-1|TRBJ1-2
CASSEWAVSNYGYTF
TGTGCCAGCAGTGAATGGGCCGTCTCTAACTATGGCTACACCTTC
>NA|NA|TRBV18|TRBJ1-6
CASSMAPGSPLHF
TGTGCCAGCTCAATGGCTCCGGGTTCACCCCTCCACTTT